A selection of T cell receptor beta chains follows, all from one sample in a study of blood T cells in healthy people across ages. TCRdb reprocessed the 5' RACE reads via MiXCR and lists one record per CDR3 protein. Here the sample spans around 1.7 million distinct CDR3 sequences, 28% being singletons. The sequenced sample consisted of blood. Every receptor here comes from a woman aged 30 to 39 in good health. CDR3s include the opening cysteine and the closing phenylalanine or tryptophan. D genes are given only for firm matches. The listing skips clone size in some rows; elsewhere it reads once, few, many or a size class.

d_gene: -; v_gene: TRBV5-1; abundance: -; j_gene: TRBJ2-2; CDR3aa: CASSGQGSAGELFF; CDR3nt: TGCGCCAGCAGCGGACAAGGGAGCGCCGGGGAGCTGTTTTTT
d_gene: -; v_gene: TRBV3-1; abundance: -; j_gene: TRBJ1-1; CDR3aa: CASSQGRATEAFF; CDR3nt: TGTGCCAGCAGCCAGGGTAGGGCTACTGAAGCTTTCTTT
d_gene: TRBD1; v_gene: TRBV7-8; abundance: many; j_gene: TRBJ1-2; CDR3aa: CASSLELRQGRGGYTF; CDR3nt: TGTGCCAGCAGCTTAGAGTTGCGACAGGGGAGGGGCGGCTACACCTTC
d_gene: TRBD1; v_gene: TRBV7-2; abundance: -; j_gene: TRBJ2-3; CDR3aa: CASSKQGSADTQYF; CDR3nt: TGTGCCAGCAGCAAACAGGGGAGTGCAGATACGCAGTATTTT
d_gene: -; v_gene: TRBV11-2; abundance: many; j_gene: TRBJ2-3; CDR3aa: CASSPETSTDTQYF; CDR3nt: TGTGCCAGCAGCCCAGAGACAAGCACAGATACGCAGTATTTT
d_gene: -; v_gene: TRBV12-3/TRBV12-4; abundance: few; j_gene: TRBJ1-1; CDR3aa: CATTQVMNTEAFF; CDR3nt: TGTGCCACAACCCAGGTAATGAACACTGAAGCTTTCTTT
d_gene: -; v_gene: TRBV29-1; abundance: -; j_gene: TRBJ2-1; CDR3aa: CSVEELTGLSSYNEQFF; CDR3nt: TGCAGCGTTGAAGAACTGACAGGACTAAGCTCCTACAATGAGCAGTTCTTC
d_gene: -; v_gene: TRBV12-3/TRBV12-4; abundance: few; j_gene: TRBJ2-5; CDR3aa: CASSSLDSEQYF; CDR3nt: TGTGCCAGCAGTTCCCTAGACAGTGAGCAGTACTTC
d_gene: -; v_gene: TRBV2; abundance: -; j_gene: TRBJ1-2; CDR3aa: CASSEFGGGNYGYTF; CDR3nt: TGTGCCAGCAGTGAATTCGGGGGGGGGAACTATGGCTACACCTTC
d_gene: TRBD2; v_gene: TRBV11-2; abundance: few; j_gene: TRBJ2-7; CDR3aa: CASNSSSGGAREQYF; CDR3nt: TGTGCCAGCAACTCCTCTAGCGGGGGGGCGCGAGAGCAGTACTTC
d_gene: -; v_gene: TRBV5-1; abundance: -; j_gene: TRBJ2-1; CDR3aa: CASAKGVPYNEQFF; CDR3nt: TGCGCCAGCGCTAAGGGGGTCCCATACAATGAGCAGTTCTTC
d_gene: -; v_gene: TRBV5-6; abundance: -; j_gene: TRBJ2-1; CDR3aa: CASTFDPGSYNEQFF; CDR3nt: TGTGCCAGCACCTTCGACCCTGGCTCCTACAATGAGCAGTTCTTC
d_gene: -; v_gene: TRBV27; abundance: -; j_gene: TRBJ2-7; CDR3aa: CVSSRGRGGYEQYF; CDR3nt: TGTGTCAGCAGTCGGGGCAGGGGAGGCTACGAGCAGTACTTC
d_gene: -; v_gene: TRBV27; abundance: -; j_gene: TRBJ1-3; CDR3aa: CASRAASGNTIYF; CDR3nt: TGTGCCTCCCGGGCAGCCTCTGGAAACACCATATATTTT
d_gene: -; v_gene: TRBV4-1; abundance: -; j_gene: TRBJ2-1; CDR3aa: CASSQERVTRGEQFF; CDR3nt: TGCGCCAGCAGCCAAGAGAGGGTGACCCGAGGTGAGCAGTTCTTC
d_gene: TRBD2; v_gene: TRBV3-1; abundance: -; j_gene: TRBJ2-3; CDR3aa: CASSPGLAGSLDTQYF; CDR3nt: TGTGCCAGCAGCCCGGGACTAGCGGGGTCTCTTGATACGCAGTATTTT
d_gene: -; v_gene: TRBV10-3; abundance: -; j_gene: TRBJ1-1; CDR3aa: CAISDYTEAFF; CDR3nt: TGTGCCATCAGTGACTACACTGAAGCTTTCTTT
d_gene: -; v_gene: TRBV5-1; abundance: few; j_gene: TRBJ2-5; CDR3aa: CASSASPQETQYF; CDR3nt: TGCGCCAGCAGCGCCTCCCCGCAAGAGACCCAGTACTTC
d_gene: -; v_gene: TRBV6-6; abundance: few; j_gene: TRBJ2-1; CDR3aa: CASSPDRIYNEQFF; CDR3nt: TGTGCCAGCAGCCCCGACAGAATTTACAATGAGCAGTTCTTC
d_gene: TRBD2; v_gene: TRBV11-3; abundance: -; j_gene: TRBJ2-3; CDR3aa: CASSFRLAGRDTQYF; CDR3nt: TGTGCCAGCAGCTTTCGACTAGCGGGGAGGGATACGCAGTATTTT
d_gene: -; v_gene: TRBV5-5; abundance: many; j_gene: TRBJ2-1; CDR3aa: CASSLERRNEQFF; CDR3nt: TGTGCCAGCAGCTTGGAACGAAGAAATGAGCAGTTCTTC
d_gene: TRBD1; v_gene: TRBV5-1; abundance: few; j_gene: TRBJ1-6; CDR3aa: CASSLEGAYSPLHF; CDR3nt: TGCGCCAGCAGCTTGGAGGGGGCGTATTCACCCCTCCACTTT
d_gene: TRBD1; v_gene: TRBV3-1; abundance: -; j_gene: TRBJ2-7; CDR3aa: CASSQFTGTVSHEQYF; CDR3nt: TGTGCCAGCAGCCAATTTACCGGGACAGTGAGCCACGAGCAGTACTTC
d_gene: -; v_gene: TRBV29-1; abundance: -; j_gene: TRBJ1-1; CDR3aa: CSVDPQGGPNTEAFF; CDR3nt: TGCAGCGTTGACCCTCAGGGCGGGCCCAACACTGAAGCTTTCTTT
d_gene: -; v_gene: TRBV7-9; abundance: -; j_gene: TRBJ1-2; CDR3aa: CASSLMAGVLFAYGYTF; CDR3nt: TGTGCCAGCAGCTTAATGGCAGGGGTCCTCTTTGCTTATGGCTACACCTTC
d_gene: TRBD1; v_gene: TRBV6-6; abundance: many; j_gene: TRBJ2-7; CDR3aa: CASSSPGQGYEQYF; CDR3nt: TGTGCCAGCAGCTCCCCGGGACAGGGCTACGAGCAGTACTTC
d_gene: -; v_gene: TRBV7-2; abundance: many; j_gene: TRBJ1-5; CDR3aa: CASSLEGFQPQHF; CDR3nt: TGTGCCAGCAGCTTAGAGGGGTTTCAGCCCCAGCATTTT
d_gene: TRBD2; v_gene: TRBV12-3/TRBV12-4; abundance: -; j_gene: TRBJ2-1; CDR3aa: CASSLTSGGVNEQFF; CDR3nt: TGTGCCAGCAGCTTGACTAGCGGGGGGGTCAATGAGCAGTTCTTC
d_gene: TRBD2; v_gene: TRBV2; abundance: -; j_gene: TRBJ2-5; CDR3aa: CASSGVAGVETQYF; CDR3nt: TGTGCCAGCAGTGGGGTAGCGGGGGTGGAGACCCAGTACTTC
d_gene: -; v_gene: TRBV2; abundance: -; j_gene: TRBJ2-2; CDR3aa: CASSQRANTGELFF; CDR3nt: TGTGCCAGCAGCCAGCGGGCGAACACCGGGGAGCTGTTTTTT
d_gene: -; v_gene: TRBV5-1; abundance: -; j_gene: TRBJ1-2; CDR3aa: CASSLVQSDNYGYTF; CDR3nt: TGCGCCAGCAGCTTGGTTCAGTCGGACAACTATGGCTACACCTTC
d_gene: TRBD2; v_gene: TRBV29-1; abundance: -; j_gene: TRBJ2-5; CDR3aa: CSVDLAGRETQYF; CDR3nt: TGCAGCGTTGATCTAGCGGGACGGGAGACCCAGTACTTC
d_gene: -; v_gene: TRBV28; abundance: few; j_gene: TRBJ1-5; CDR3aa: CASSLGGAGSNQPQHF; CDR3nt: TGTGCCAGCAGCCTGGGGGGCGCGGGAAGCAATCAGCCCCAGCATTTT
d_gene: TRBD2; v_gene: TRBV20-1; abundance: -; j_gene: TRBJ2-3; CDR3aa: CSAALPLAGADTQYF; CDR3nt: TGCAGTGCTGCACTGCCCCTAGCGGGAGCAGATACGCAGTATTTT
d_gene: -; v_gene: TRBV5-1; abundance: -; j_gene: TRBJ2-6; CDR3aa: CASIRERRDSGANVRTF; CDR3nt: TGCGCCAGCATCCGAGAAAGGCGGGATTCCGGGGCCAACGTCCGGACTTTC
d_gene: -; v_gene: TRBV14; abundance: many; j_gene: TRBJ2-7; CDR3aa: CASSQVSGPSYEQYF; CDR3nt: TGTGCCAGCAGCCAAGTATCAGGACCCTCCTACGAGCAGTACTTC
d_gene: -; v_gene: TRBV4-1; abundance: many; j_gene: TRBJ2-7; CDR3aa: CASSQDHSGPYEQYF; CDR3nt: TGCGCCAGCAGCCAAGATCATTCTGGCCCCTACGAGCAGTACTTC
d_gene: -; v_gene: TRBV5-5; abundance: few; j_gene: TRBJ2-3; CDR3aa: CASSLGELSTDTQYF; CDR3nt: TGTGCCAGCAGCTTGGGGGAACTTTCCACAGATACGCAGTATTTT
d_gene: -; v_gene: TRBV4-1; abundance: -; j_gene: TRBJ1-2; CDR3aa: CASSQPRDNNYGYTF; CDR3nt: TGCGCCAGCAGCCAGCCTCGGGACAATAACTATGGCTACACCTTC
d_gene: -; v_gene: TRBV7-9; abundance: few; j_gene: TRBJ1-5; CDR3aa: CASSLAGIPNQPQHF; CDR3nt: TGTGCCAGCAGCTTAGCGGGGATCCCGAATCAGCCCCAGCATTTT
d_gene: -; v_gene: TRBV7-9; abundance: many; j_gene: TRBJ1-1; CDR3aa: CASSLALNTEAFF; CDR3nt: TGTGCCAGCAGCTTAGCCCTGAACACTGAAGCTTTCTTT
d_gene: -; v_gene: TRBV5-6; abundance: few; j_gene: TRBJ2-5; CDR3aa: CASSSDIPQTQYF; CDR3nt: TGTGCCAGCAGCTCAGACATCCCCCAGACCCAGTACTTC
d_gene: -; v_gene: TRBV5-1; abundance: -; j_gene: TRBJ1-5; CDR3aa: CASSLAGSESQPQHF; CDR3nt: TGCGCCAGCAGCTTGGCGGGAAGTGAAAGTCAGCCCCAGCATTTT
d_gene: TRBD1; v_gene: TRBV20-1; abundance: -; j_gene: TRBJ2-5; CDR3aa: CSARGQGGTTVETQYF; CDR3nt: TGCAGTGCCAGGGGACAGGGAGGAACCACTGTGGAGACCCAGTACTTC
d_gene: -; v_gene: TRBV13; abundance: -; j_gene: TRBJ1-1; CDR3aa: CASSQTRRGNTEAFF; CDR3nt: TGTGCCAGCAGTCAAACCAGGAGAGGGAACACTGAAGCTTTCTTT
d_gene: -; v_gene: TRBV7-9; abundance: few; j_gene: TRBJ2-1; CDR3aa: CASSLGRESEQFF; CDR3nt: TGTGCCAGCAGCTTAGGGCGAGAGAGTGAGCAGTTCTTC
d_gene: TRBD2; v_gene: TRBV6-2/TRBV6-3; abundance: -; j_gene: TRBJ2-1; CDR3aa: CASRMTSGDEQFF; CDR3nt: TGTGCCAGCAGGATGACTAGCGGGGACGAGCAGTTCTTC
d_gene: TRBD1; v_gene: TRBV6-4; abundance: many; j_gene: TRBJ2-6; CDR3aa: CASSPGQPSGANVLTF; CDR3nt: TGTGCCAGCAGCCCGGGACAGCCCTCTGGGGCCAACGTCCTGACTTTC
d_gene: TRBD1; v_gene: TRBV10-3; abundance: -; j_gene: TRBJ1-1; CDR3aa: CAIGTGYNEAFF; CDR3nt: TGTGCCATCGGGACAGGGTACAATGAAGCTTTCTTT
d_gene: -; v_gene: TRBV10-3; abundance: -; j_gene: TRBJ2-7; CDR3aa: CAISTGLAEQYF; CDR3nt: TGTGCCATCAGTACGGGACTGGCCGAGCAGTACTTC
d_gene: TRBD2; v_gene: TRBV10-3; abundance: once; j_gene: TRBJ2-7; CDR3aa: CAISESSGATEQYF; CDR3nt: TGTGCCATCAGTGAGTCTAGCGGGGCAACCGAGCAGTACTTC
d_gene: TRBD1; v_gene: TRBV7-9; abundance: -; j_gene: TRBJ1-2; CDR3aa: CASSLALGQSYGYTF; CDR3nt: TGTGCCAGCAGCTTAGCGCTGGGACAGTCCTATGGCTACACCTTC
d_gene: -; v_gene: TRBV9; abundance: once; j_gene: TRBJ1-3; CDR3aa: CASSVGATGSSGNTIYF; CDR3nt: TGTGCCAGCAGCGTAGGAGCAACAGGAAGCTCTGGAAACACCATATATTTT
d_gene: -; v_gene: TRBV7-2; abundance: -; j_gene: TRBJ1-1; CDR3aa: CASSCTGMNTEAFF; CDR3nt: TGTGCCAGCAGCTGCACGGGGATGAACACTGAAGCTTTCTTT
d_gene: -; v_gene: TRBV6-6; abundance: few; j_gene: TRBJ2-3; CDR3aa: CASSYSPSGDRTDTQYF; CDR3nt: TGTGCCAGCAGTTATTCCCCCTCGGGGGACCGCACAGATACGCAGTATTTT
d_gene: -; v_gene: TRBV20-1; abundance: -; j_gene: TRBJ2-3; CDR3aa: CSAIGGLGTDTQYF; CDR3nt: TGCAGTGCTATTGGGGGGCTTGGTACAGATACGCAGTATTTT
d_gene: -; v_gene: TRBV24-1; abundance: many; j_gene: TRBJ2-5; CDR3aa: CATSDPSPLTGPQETQYF; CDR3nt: TGTGCCACCAGTGATCCCTCACCTCTGACAGGTCCACAAGAGACCCAGTACTTC
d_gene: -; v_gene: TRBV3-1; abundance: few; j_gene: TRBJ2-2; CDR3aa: CASSPLGGGELFF; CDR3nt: TGTGCCAGCAGCCCCCTCGGGGGCGGGGAGCTGTTTTTT
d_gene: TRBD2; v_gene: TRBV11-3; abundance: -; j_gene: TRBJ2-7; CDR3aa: CASRRGKTSGRIHEQYF; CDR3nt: TGTGCCAGCAGGCGGGGGAAGACTAGCGGGAGGATCCACGAGCAGTACTTC